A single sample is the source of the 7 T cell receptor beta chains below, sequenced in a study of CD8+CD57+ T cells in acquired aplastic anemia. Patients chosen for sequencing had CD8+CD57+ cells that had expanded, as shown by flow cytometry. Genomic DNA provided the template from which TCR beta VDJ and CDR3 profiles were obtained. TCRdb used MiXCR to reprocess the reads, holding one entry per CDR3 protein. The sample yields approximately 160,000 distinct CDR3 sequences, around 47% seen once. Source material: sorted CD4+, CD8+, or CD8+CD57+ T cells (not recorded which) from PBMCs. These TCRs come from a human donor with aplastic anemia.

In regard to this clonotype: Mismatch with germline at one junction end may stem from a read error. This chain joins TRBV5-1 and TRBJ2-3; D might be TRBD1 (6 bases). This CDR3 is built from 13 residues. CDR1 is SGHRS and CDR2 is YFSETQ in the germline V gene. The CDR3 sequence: CASSEQGSDTQRF. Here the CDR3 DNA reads TGCGCCAGCAGCGAACAGGGTTCAGATACGCAGCGTTTT.

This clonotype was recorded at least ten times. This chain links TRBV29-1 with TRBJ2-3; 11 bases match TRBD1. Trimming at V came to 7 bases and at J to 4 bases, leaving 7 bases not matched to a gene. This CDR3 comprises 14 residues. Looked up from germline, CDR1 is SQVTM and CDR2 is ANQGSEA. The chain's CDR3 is CSASGQGGADTQYF. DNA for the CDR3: TGCAGCGCTTCGGGACAGGGGGGCGCAGATACGCAGTATTTT.

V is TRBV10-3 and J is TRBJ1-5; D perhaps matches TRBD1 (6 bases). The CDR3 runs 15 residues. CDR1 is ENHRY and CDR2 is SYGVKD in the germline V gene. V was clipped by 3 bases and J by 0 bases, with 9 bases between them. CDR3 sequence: CAISDGQSSNQPQHF. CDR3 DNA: TGTGCCATCAGTGATGGACAGAGTAGCAATCAGCCCCAGCATTTT.

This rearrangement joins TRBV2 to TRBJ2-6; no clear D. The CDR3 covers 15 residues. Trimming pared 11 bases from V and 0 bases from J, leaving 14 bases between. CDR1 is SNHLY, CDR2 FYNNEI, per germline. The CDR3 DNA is TGTGCCGGGTCAGATGGTAGCTCTGGGGCCAACGTCCTGACTTTC. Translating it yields CAGSDGSSGANVLTF.

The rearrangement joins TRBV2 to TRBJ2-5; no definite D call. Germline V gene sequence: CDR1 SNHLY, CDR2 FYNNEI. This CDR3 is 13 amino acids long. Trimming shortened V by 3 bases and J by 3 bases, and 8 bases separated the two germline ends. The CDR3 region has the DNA TGTGCCAGCAGTGAGACCAGAAAAGAGACCCAGTACTTC. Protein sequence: CASSETRKETQYF.

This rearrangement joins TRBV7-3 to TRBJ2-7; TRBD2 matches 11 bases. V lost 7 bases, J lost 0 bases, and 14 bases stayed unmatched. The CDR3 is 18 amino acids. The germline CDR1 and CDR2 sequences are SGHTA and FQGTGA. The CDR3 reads CASIVGTSGGGYSYEQYF. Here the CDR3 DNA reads TGTGCCAGCATCGTCGGGACTAGCGGAGGGGGGTACTCCTACGAGCAGTACTTC.

CDR3 region: CASSTVMDTQYF. As DNA, the CDR3 is TGTGCCAGTAGTACCGTGATGGATACGCAGTATTTT. The chain is built from TRBV19 and TRBJ2-3; no firm D call. The CDR3 has 12 amino acids. Looked up from germline, CDR1 is LNHDA and CDR2 is SQIVND (reference sequence). V was shortened by 4 bases and J by 6 bases, with 8 bases between the two germline ends.